This T cell receptor beta chain was sequenced for a study of cytomegalovirus exposure and HLA in healthy donors. Findings and limits, study-wide: In vitro assays verified that three CMV-associated chains recognized CMV antigens specifically. A later analysis found common viral pathogens apparently linked to several of the most significant clusters.

Germline V CDR1 and CDR2: KGHSH, LQKENI. This CDR3 is built from 17 residues. Trimming took 6 bases from V and 5 from J, leaving 25 bases between them. Primers included in the PCR were 60 Vbeta and 13 Jbeta primers. Assay: immunoSEQ multiplex PCR; the TCRdb copy retains only in-frame clones and omits some. The specimen's table records under 200,000 clones. As regards this clone: Its specificity is unknown.

Sequencing was performed on PBMCs. This chain connects TRBV18 to TRBJ2-5, with D perhaps TRBD2 (5 bases). The origin of this receptor is a man younger than 40 in good health and CMV-seronegative. CDR3: CASSISLEVKAAETQYF. The CDR3, as DNA: TGTGCCAGCTCCATCTCCTTGGAGGTCAAGGCGGCGGAGACCCAGTACTTC.